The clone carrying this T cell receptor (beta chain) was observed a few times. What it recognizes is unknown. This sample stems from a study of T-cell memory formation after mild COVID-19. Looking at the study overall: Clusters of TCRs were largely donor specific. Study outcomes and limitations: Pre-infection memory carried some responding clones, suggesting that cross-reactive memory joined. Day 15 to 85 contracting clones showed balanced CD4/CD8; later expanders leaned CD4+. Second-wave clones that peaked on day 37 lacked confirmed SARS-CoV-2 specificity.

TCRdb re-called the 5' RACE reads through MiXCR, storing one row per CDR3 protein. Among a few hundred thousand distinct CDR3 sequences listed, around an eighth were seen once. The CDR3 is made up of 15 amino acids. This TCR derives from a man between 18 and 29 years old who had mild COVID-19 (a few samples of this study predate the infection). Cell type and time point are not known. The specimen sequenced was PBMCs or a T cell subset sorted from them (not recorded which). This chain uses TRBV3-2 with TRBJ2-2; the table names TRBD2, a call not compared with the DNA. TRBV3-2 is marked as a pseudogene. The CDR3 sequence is CASSPFGASTGELFF. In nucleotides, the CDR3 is TGTGCCAGCAGCCCGTTTGGAGCTAGCACCGGGGAGCTGTTTTTT.